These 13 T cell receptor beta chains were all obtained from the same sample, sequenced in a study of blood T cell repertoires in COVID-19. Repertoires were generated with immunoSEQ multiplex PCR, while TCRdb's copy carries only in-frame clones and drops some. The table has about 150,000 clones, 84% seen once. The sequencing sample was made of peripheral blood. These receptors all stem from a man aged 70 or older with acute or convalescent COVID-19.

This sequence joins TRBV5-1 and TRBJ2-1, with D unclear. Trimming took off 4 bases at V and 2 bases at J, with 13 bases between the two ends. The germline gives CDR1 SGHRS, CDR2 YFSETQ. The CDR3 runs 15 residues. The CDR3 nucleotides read TGCGCCAGCAGCCCGAATCTAGAACCCTACAATGAGCAGTTCTTC. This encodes CASSPNLEPYNEQFF.

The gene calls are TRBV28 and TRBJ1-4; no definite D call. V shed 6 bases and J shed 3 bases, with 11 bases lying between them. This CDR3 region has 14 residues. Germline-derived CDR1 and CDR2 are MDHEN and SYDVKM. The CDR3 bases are TGTGCCAGCAGGGTTACGGGGTCTAATGAAAAACTGTTTTTT. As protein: CASRVTGSNEKLFF.

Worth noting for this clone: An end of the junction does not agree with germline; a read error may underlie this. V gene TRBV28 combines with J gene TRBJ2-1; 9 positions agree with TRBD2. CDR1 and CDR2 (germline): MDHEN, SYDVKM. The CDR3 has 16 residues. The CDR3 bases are TGTGCCAGCAGTTTTGGGCTAGCGGGGCATTCAATGATCGGAATCTTC. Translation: CASSFGLAGHSMIGIF.

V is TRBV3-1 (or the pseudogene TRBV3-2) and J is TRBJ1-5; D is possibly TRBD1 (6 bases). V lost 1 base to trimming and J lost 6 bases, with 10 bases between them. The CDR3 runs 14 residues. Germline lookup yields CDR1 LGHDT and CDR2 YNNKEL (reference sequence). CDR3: CASSQVPGAQPQHF. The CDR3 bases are TGTGCCAGCAGCCAAGTCCCAGGGGCTCAGCCCCAGCATTTT.

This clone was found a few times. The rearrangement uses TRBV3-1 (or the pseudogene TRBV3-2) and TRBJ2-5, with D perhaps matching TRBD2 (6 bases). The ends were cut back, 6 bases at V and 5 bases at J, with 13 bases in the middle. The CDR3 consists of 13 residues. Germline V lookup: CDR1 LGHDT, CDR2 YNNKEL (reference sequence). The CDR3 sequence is CASRLLAGETQYF. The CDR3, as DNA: TGTGCCAGCAGACTACTAGCTGGGGAGACCCAGTACTTC.

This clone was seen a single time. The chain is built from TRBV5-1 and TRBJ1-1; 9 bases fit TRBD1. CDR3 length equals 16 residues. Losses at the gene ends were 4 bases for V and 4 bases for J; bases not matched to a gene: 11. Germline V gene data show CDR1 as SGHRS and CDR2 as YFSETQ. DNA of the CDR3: TGCGCCAGCAGCCCAATGGGACAGGGTGGGGGCACTGAAGCTTTCTTT. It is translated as CASSPMGQGGGTEAFF.

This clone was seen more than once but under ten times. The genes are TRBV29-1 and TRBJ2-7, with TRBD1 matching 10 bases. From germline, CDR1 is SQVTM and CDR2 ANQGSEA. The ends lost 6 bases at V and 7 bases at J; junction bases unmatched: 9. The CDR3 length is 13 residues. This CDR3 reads CSVRDRGVGEQYF. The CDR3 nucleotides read TGCAGCGTAAGGGACAGGGGTGTGGGGGAGCAGTACTTC.

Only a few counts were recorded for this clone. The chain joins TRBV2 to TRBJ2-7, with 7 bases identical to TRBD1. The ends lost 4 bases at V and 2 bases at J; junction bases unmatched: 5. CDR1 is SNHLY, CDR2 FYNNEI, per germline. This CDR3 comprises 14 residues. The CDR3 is CASSVQGDPYEQYF. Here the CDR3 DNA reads TGTGCCAGCAGTGTTCAGGGGGACCCCTACGAGCAGTACTTC.

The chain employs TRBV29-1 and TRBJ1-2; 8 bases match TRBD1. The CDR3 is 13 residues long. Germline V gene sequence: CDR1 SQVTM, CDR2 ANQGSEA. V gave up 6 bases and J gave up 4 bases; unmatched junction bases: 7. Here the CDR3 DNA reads TGCAGCGTGTTTGGACAGGGCCTCTATGGCTACACCTTC. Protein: CSVFGQGLYGYTF.

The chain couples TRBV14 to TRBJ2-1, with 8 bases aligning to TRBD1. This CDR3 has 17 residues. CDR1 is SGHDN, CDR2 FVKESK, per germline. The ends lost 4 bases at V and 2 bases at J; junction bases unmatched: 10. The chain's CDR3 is CASSLDSGTGTYNEQFF. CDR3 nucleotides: TGTGCCAGCAGCCTAGATTCCGGGACAGGCACCTACAATGAGCAGTTCTTC.

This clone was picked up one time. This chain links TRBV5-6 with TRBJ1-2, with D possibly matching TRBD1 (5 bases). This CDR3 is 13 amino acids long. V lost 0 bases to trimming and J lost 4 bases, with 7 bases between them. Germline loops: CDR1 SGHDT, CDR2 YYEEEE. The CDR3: CASSLVGPYGYTF. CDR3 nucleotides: TGTGCCAGCAGCTTGGTGGGGCCCTATGGCTACACCTTC.

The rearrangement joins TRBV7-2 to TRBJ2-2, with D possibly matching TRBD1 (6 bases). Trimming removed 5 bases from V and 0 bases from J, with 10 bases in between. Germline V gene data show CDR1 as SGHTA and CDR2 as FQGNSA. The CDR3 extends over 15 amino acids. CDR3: CASSRQDPNTGELFF. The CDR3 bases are TGTGCCAGCAGCAGACAGGACCCGAACACCGGGGAGCTGTTTTTT.

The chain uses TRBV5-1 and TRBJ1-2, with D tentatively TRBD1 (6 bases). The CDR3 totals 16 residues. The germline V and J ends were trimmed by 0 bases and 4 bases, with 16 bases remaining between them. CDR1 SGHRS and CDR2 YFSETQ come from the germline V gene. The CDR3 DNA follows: TGCGCCAGCAGCTTGGGGCCCGTGGGGGCGGGCTATGGCTACACCTTC. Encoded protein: CASSLGPVGAGYGYTF. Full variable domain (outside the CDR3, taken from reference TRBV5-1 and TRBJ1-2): KAGVTQTPRYLIKTRGQQVTLSCSPISGHRSVSWYQQTPGQGLQFLFEYFSETQRNKGNFPGRFSGRQFSNSRSEMNVSTLELGDSALYLCASSLGPVGAGYGYTFGSGTRLTVV.